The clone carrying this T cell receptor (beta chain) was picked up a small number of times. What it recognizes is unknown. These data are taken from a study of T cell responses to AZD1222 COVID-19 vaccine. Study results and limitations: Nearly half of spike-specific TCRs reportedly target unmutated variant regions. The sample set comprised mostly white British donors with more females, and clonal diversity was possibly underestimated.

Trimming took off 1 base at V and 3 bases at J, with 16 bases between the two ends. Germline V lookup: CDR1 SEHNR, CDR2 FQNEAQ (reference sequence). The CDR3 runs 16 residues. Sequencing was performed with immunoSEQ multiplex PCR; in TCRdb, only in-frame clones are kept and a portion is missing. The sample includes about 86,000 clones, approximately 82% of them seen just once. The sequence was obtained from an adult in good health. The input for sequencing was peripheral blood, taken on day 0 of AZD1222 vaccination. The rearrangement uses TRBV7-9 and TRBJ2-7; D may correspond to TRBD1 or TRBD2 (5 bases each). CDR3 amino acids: CASSLVSGTLGYEQYF. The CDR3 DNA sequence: TGTGCCAGCAGCTTAGTTTCAGGGACCCTTGGCTACGAGCAGTACTTC.